These 22 T cell receptor beta chains share one sample of origin, sequenced in a study of T cell responses to AZD1222 COVID-19 vaccine. Clones were sequenced by immunoSEQ multiplex PCR, and TCRdb holds only the in-frame ones, with some missing. Here the sample spans about 120,000 clones, approximately 91% being singletons. Here the sequenced sample was peripheral blood, taken on day 0 of AZD1222 vaccination. These TCRs come from an adult in good health.

This clone appeared a few times. V gene TRBV15 combines with J gene TRBJ1-2; no firm D call. The V gene lost 0 bases and the J gene lost 0 bases, with 5 bases spanning the gap. CDR3 length: 14 amino acids. The germline gives CDR1 LNHNV, CDR2 YYDKDF (reference sequence). Written as DNA, the CDR3 is TGTGCCACCAGCAGAGATCGGGCTAACTATGGCTACACCTTC. It specifies CATSRDRANYGYTF.

The chain joins TRBV28 to TRBJ2-7; D might be TRBD1 or TRBD2, each matching 5 bases. V lost 6 bases and J lost 0, with 9 bases in between. This CDR3 spans 13 amino acids. Germline CDR1 and CDR2: MDHEN and SYDVKM. The CDR3 region is CASREGSSYEQYF. For the CDR3, the DNA is TGTGCCAGCAGAGAGGGGAGCTCCTACGAGCAGTACTTC.

The genes are TRBV28 and TRBJ1-5, with D perhaps matching TRBD1 (6 bases). The V and J ends lost 6 bases and 5 bases respectively, with 14 bases between them. Germline lookup yields CDR1 MDHEN and CDR2 SYDVKM. CDR3 length equals 14 residues. This CDR3 is CASRDRKGDQPQHF. In DNA, the CDR3 is TGTGCCAGCAGAGACAGGAAGGGGGATCAGCCCCAGCATTTT.

Only one count was recorded for this clone. V usage is TRBV28 and J usage is TRBJ1-2; possible D gene TRBD1, 5 bases. V was pared by 3 bases and J by 0 bases, with 14 bases between. The CDR3 totals 16 residues. Germline lookup yields CDR1 MDHEN and CDR2 SYDVKM. The CDR3 reads CASSLATGATNYGYTF. In nucleotides, the CDR3 is TGTGCCAGCAGTTTGGCTACAGGAGCCACTAACTATGGCTACACCTTC.

J is TRBJ1-2 and V is TRBV25-1; D may be TRBD1 (6 bases). In germline, CDR1 is MGHDK, CDR2 SYGVNS. Trimming left V 5 bases short and J 0 bases short, with 16 bases between. The CDR3 runs to 16 residues. The CDR3 DNA is TGTGCCAGCAGTACAGACGGGGGCAGAGCTAACTATGGCTACACCTTC. Its translation: CASSTDGGRANYGYTF.

The V and J genes are TRBV29-1 and TRBJ1-2, with TRBD1 identical over 8 bases. Trimming at V came to 0 bases and at J to 4 bases, leaving 7 bases not matched to a gene. Germline loops: CDR1 SQVTM, CDR2 ANQGSEA. There are 15 residues in the CDR3. CDR3 residues: CSVEDSTGATYGYTF. The CDR3, as DNA: TGCAGCGTTGAAGATTCGACAGGGGCGACCTATGGCTACACCTTC. Filled out from reference TRBV29-1 and TRBJ1-2, the complete variable domain reads SAVISQKPSRDICQRGTSLTIQCQVDSQVTMMFWYRQQPGQSLTLIATANQGSEATYESGFVIDKFPISRPNLTFSTLTVSNMSPEDSSIYLCSVEDSTGATYGYTFGSGTRLTVV.

The chain links TRBV9 to TRBJ1-3; TRBD1 is a possible D gene (6 bases). The V end lost 4 bases, the J end lost 1 base, and 12 bases lay between the germline ends. Germline CDR1 and CDR2: SGDLS and YYNGEE. CDR3 size: 15 residues. The CDR3 nucleotides are TGTGCCAGCAGCTTATCCGGGACATCTGGAAACACCATATATTTT. This sequence encodes CASSLSGTSGNTIYF.

The chain is built from TRBV7-2 and TRBJ2-2, with D possibly TRBD2 on 5 matching bases. Germline values: CDR1 SGHTA, CDR2 FQGNSA. V was clipped by 3 bases and J by 4 bases, with 6 bases between them. This CDR3 contains 13 residues. The DNA of the CDR3 is TGTGCCAGCAGCTTCACTAGCACCGGGGAGCTGTTTTTT. This gives the protein CASSFTSTGELFF. Full variable domain (rest looked up from reference TRBV7-2 and TRBJ2-2): GAGVSQSPSNKVTEKGKDVELRCDPISGHTALYWYRQSLGQGLEFLIYFQGNSAPDKSGLPSDRFSAERTGGSVSTLTIQRTQQEDSAVYLCASSFTSTGELFFGEGSRLTVL.

This chain connects TRBV28 to TRBJ2-7; D unresolved. The germline V gene has CDR1 MDHEN and CDR2 SYDVKM. V was cut by 6 bases and J by 5 bases, with 8 bases left in between. The CDR3 contains 11 residues. CDR3 loop: CASSLVHEQYF. The CDR3 DNA sequence: TGTGCCAGCAGCCTAGTCCACGAGCAGTACTTC.

The V gene is TRBV5-4, the J gene TRBJ2-3; 11 bases agree with TRBD2. The V gene's germline CDR1 is SGHNT and CDR2 YYREEE (reference sequence). The CDR3 is 14 amino acids. J gave up 6 bases and V 3 bases, and 3 bases lay outside the gene matches. The CDR3 DNA reads TGTGCCAGCAGCTCCCCTAGCGGGGGGGATACGCAGTATTTT. Translation: CASSSPSGGDTQYF. Filled out from reference TRBV5-4 and TRBJ2-3, the complete variable domain reads ETGVTQSPTHLIKTRGQQVTLRCSSQSGHNTVSWYQQALGQGPQFIFQYYREEENGRGNFPPRFSGLQFPNYSSELNVNALELDDSALYLCASSSPSGGDTQYFGPGTRLTVL.

This chain connects TRBV28 to TRBJ1-2; no clear D gene. Germline V gene sequence: CDR1 MDHEN, CDR2 SYDVKM. V was cut by 8 bases and J by 8 bases, with 21 bases left in between. The CDR3 is made up of 14 amino acids. The CDR3 is CASSPPALTSGYTF. CDR3 nucleotide sequence: TGTGCCAGCTCACCCCCCGCCCTGACAAGCGGCTACACCTTC.

CDR3 in amino acids: CASSPQYGNQPQHF. The CDR3 DNA reads as TGTGCCAGCTCACCGCAATATGGCAATCAGCCCCAGCATTTT. The J gene is TRBJ1-5, the V gene TRBV18; D is unresolved. The V gene's germline CDR1 is KGHSH and CDR2 LQKENI. The length of the CDR3 is 14 residues. Trimming removed 3 bases from V and 2 bases from J, with 8 bases in between.

The rearrangement uses TRBV7-2 and TRBJ2-1; the match to TRBD2 covers 12 bases. Trimming removed 5 bases from V and 8 bases from J; junction bases left unmatched: 10. There are 16 residues in the CDR3. The germline V gene encodes CDR1 SGHTA and CDR2 FQGNSA. The CDR3 is CASSDPRLAGVHEQFF. In DNA, the CDR3 is TGTGCCAGCAGCGATCCTAGACTAGCGGGAGTGCATGAGCAGTTCTTC.

This clone has only one observation. This sequence joins TRBV28 and TRBJ2-1; TRBD1 might be the D (5 bases). Trimming removed 7 bases from V and 0 bases from J, with 13 bases in between. Germline lookup yields CDR1 MDHEN and CDR2 SYDVKM. The CDR3 is made up of 15 amino acids. The CDR3 DNA reads TGTGCCAGCAACATTCAGGGTCGCTCCTACAATGAGCAGTTCTTC. Its translation is CASNIQGRSYNEQFF. Full variable domain (rest looked up from reference TRBV28 and TRBJ2-1): DVKVTQSSRYLVKRTGEKVFLECVQDMDHENMFWYRQDPGLGLRLIYFSYDVKMKEKGDIPEGYSVSREKKERFSLILESASTNQTSMYLCASNIQGRSYNEQFFGPGTRLTVL.

The chain carries TRBV3-1 (or the pseudogene TRBV3-2) and TRBJ2-7; D gene ambiguous. Trimming left V 3 bases short and J 1 base short, with 10 bases between. There are 14 residues in the CDR3. Germline V gene sequence: CDR1 LGHDT, CDR2 YNNKEL (reference sequence). In nucleotides, the CDR3 is TGTGCCAGCAGCCACCCCCCCCGATCCTACGAGCAGTACTTC. Translation gives CASSHPPRSYEQYF.

On this clone itself: An end of the junction differs from the germline gene, which may be a read error. The V and J genes are TRBV6-4 and TRBJ2-3; perhaps D is TRBD1 or TRBD2 (6 bases each). Germline values: CDR1 MRHNA, CDR2 SNTAGT. The CDR3 covers 16 residues. CDR3 loop: CASSDSGGAPGDTRYF. Written as DNA, the CDR3 is TGTGCCAGCAGTGACTCAGGGGGAGCCCCGGGAGATACGCGGTATTTT.

The chain links TRBV19 to TRBJ2-7; unclear D gene. V dropped 5 bases and J dropped 6 bases, with 17 bases sitting between them. CDR1 LNHDA and CDR2 SQIVND come from the germline V gene (reference sequence). This CDR3 is 14 amino acids long. This CDR3 reads CASSLFDTASEQYF. CDR3 DNA: TGTGCCAGTAGTCTCTTCGATACAGCAAGCGAGCAGTACTTC.

The V gene is TRBV30, the J gene TRBJ2-1, with D uncertain. The germline V gene has CDR1 GTSNPN and CDR2 SVGIG (reference sequence). The CDR3 totals 12 residues. Between the trimmed V and J ends, which lost 5 bases and 0 bases, there was a span of 5 bases. The CDR3 region has the DNA TGTGCCTGGGGCAGCTCCTACAATGAGCAGTTCTTC. It translates to CAWGSSYNEQFF.

This clone was seen only a few times. The chain joins TRBV9 to TRBJ1-1; D remains unclear. V lost 4 bases and J 5 bases, leaving 12 bases between the germline ends. The CDR3 runs 13 residues. Germline values: CDR1 SGDLS, CDR2 YYNGEE. CDR3 DNA sequence: TGTGCCAGCAGCCGAGTGGGAACAACTGAAGCTTTCTTT. It is translated as CASSRVGTTEAFF.

This clone was counted once. V usage is TRBV7-2 and J usage is TRBJ2-3; 12 positions agree with TRBD1. The ends lost 8 bases at V and 8 bases at J; junction bases unmatched: 8. Per germline, CDR1 SGHTA and CDR2 FQGNSA. The length of the CDR3 is 14 residues. The CDR3 DNA is TGTGCCAGCGGAAGGGACAGGGGGCTAGGTACGCAGTATTTT. Residues: CASGRDRGLGTQYF.

The chain joins TRBV28 to TRBJ1-5; D might be TRBD1 (6 bases). V lost 1 base, J lost 2 bases, and 9 bases lay in between. The germline CDR1 and CDR2 sequences are MDHEN and SYDVKM. The CDR3 runs 15 residues. For the CDR3, the DNA is TGTGCCAGCAGTTTATCAGGGGAAGGCAATCAGCCCCAGCATTTT. Protein product: CASSLSGEGNQPQHF. The full variable domain, its missing parts supplied by reference TRBV28 and TRBJ1-5, is DVKVTQSSRYLVKRTGEKVFLECVQDMDHENMFWYRQDPGLGLRLIYFSYDVKMKEKGDIPEGYSVSREKKERFSLILESASTNQTSMYLCASSLSGEGNQPQHFGDGTRLSIL.

The genes are TRBV11-2 and TRBJ2-1; 14 nucleotides agree with TRBD2. In germline, CDR1 is SGHAT, CDR2 FQNNGV. The J segment lost 4 bases and the V segment lost 3 bases, leaving 5 bases of the junction unmatched. The CDR3 spans 17 residues. The CDR3: CASSFAGLAGAYNEQFF. The DNA for the CDR3 is TGTGCCAGCAGCTTTGCGGGACTAGCGGGAGCTTACAATGAGCAGTTCTTC.